The clone carrying this T cell receptor beta chain has at least ten counts. This sample stems from a study of response to subunit inactivated influenza vaccine. Germline V gene sequence: CDR1 MGHDK, CDR2 SYGVNS. V was trimmed by 6 bases and J by 3 bases, leaving 7 bases between them. This CDR3 has 12 amino acids. TCRdb processed the RT-PCR reads anew with MiXCR; each CDR3 protein has one entry. The data contain 650,000 to 800,000 distinct CDR3 sequences, about 18% of them singletons. V usage is TRBV25-1 and J usage is TRBJ2-3; perhaps TRBD1 as D (5 bases). The source was PBMCs from blood, collected less than 6 days after vaccination. The sequence derives from a man aged 50-59 years who received an inactivated influenza vaccine. The chain's CDR3 is CASRQVTDTQYF. CDR3 DNA: TGTGCCAGCAGACAGGTTACAGATACGCAGTATTTT.